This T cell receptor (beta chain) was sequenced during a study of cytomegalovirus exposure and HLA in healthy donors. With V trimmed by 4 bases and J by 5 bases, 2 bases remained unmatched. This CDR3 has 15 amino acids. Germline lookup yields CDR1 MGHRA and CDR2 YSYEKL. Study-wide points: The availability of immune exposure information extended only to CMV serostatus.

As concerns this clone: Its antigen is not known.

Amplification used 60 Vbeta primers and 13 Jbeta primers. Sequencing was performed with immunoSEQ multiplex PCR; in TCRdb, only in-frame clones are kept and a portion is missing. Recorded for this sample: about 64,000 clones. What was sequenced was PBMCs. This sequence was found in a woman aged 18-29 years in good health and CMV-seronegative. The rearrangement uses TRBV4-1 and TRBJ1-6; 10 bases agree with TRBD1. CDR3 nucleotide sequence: TGCGCCAGCAGCCCAGGGACAGGGGATAATTCACCCCTCCACTTT. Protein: CASSPGTGDNSPLHF.